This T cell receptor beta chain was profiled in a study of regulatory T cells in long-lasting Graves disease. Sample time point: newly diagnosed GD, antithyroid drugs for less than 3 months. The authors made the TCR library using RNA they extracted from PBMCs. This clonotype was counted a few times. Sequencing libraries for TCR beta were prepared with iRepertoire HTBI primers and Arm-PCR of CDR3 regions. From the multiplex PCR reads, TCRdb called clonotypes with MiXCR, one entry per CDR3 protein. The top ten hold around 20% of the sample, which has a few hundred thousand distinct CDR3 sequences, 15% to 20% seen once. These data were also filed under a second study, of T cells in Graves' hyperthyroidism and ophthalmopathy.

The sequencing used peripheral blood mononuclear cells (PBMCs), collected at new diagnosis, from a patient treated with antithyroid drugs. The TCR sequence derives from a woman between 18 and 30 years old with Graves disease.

The DNA for the CDR3 is TGTGCCAGCAGCCCTCCGGGGAGGACGGAAGCCCCTAAGGGGGCCAACGTCCTGACTTTC. Protein sequence: CASSPPGRTEAPKGANVLTF. J is TRBJ2-6 and V is TRBV11-2; D is possibly TRBD2 (6 bases). V lost 5 bases and J 4 bases, leaving 27 bases between the germline ends. The CDR3 spans 20 residues. Germline CDR1 SGHAT, CDR2 FQNNGV.